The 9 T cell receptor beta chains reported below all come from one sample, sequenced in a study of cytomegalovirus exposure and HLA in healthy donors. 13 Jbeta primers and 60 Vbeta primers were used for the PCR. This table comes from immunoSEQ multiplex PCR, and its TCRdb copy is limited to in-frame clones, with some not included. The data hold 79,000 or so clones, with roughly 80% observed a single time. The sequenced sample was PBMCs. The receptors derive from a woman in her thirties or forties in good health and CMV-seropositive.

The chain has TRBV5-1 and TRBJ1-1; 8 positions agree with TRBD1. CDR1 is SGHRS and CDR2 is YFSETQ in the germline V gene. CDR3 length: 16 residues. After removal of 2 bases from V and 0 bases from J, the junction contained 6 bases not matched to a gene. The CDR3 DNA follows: TGCGCCAGCAGCTTCCCTTACAGGGGGATGAACACTGAAGCTTTCTTT. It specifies CASSFPYRGMNTEAFF.

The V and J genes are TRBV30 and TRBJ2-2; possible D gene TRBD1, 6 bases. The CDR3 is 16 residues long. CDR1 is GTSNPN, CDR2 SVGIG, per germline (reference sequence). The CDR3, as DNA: TGTGCGCGTCGTCGACCGGGACACTCTAACACCGGGGAGCTGTTTTTT. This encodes CARRRPGHSNTGELFF.

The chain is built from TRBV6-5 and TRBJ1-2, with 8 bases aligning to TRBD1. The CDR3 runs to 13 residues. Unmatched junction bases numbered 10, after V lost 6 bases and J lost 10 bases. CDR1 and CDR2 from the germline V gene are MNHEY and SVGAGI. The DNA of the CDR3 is TGTGCCAGCAGGATACAGGGGGTGGATACCTACACCTTC. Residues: CASRIQGVDTYTF.

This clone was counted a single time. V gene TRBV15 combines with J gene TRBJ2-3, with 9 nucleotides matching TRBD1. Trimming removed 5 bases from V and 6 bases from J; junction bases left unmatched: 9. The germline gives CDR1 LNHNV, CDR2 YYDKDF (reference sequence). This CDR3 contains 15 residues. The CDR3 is CATSDGQGRADTQYF. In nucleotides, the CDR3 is TGTGCCACCAGCGATGGACAGGGGCGGGCGGATACGCAGTATTTT.

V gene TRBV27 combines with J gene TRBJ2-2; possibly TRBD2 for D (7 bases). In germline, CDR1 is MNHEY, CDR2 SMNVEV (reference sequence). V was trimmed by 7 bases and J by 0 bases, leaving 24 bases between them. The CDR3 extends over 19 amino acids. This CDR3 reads CASNPGGAGEFANTGELFF. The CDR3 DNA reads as TGTGCCAGCAACCCTGGGGGGGCAGGGGAGTTCGCGAACACCGGGGAGCTGTTTTTT.

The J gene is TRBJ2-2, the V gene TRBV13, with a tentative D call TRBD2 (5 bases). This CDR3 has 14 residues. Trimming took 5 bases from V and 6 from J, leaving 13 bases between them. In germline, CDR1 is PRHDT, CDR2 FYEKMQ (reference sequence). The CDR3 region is CASSGVGMAGELFF. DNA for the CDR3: TGTGCCAGCAGCGGCGTCGGGATGGCCGGGGAGCTGTTTTTT.

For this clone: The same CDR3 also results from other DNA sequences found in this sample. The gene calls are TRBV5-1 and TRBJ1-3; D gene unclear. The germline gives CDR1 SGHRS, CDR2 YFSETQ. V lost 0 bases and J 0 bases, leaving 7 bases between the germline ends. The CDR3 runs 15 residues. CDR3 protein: CASSLEWSSGNTIYF. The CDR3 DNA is TGCGCCAGCAGCTTGGAATGGAGCTCTGGAAACACCATATATTTT.

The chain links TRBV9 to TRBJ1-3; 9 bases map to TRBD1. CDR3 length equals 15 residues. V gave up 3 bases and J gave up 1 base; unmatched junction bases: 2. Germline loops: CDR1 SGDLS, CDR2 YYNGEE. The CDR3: CASSEQGASGNTIYF. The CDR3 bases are TGTGCCAGCAGCGAACAGGGGGCATCTGGAAACACCATATATTTT.

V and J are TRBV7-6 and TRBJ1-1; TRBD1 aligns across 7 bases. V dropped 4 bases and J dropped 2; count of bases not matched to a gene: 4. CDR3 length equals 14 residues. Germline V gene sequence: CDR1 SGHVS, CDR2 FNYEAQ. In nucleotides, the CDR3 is TGTGCCAGCAGCTCCGACAGGGTCAACACTGAAGCTTTCTTT. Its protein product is CASSSDRVNTEAFF.